The 18 T cell receptor beta chains below were found in one sample sequenced in a study of cytomegalovirus exposure and HLA in healthy donors. 13 Jbeta primers and 60 Vbeta primers were used for the PCR. Only in-frame clones appear in the TCRdb table, and some are missing; sequencing was by immunoSEQ multiplex PCR. The top ten clones hold less than 2.5% of a sample with about 200,000 clones, 65% to 90% of them seen once. The sample consisted of PBMCs. The receptor source for this set is a woman between 45 and 65 years old in good health and CMV-seronegative.

This chain links TRBV4-1 with TRBJ2-5; 12 bases are a match to TRBD2. Trimming at V came to 1 base and at J to 4 bases, leaving 4 bases not matched to a gene. This CDR3 comprises 16 residues. Germline CDR1 and CDR2: MGHRA and YSYEKL. CDR3 nucleotides: TGCGCCAGCAGCCAAGGAGTGACTAGCGGGAGAGAGACCCAGTACTTC. Its protein product is CASSQGVTSGRETQYF.

This chain joins TRBV9 and TRBJ1-2, with 9 bases matching TRBD1. Germline assignment: CDR1 SGDLS and CDR2 YYNGEE. Trimming at V came to 0 bases and at J to 6 bases, leaving 3 bases not matched to a gene. CDR3 length: 14 residues. The CDR3 bases are TGTGCCAGCAGCGTAGCGGACAGGGGAGATGGCTACACCTTC. Translated, it gives CASSVADRGDGYTF.

A single count supports this clone. This chain connects TRBV28 to TRBJ1-3; 9 bases line up with TRBD1. The junction had 5 bases not matched to a gene; V was cut back by 6 bases and J by 2 bases. The germline gives CDR1 MDHEN, CDR2 SYDVKM. This CDR3 spans 15 amino acids. The CDR3 DNA reads TGTGCCAGCAGGGAACAGGGGGCAGCTGGAAACACCATATATTTT. The encoded protein is CASREQGAAGNTIYF.

The chain joins TRBV7-2 to TRBJ2-7; unclear D gene. The V end lost 5 bases, the J end lost 5 bases, and 16 bases lay between the germline ends. CDR1 and CDR2 from the germline V gene are SGHTA and FQGNSA. This CDR3 region has 14 residues. CDR3 in amino acids: CASSQAGGRDEQYF. In DNA form, the CDR3 reads TGTGCCAGCAGCCAAGCTGGCGGTCGCGACGAGCAGTACTTC.

The J gene is TRBJ1-1, the V gene TRBV30; 8 nucleotides line up with TRBD1. J lost 4 bases, V lost 5 bases, and 6 bases had no gene match. The CDR3 contains 13 residues. Germline V CDR1 and CDR2: GTSNPN, SVGIG (reference sequence). The CDR3 nucleotides are TGTGCCTGGGCAGGGGGCTGGGGCACTGAAGCTTTCTTT. Translating it yields CAWAGGWGTEAFF.

This chain uses TRBV11-3 with TRBJ2-3; D remains ambiguous. CDR1 is SGHNT, CDR2 YENEEA, per germline. The CDR3 is 13 residues long. Trimming pared 3 bases from V and 2 bases from J, leaving 6 bases between. The CDR3: CASSLFYTDTQYF. CDR3 DNA sequence: TGTGCCAGCAGCTTGTTTTACACAGATACGCAGTATTTT.

The J gene is TRBJ2-7, the V gene TRBV28; 9 bases map to TRBD1. With V trimmed by 2 bases and J by 10 bases, 12 bases remained unmatched. Per germline, CDR1 MDHEN and CDR2 SYDVKM. The CDR3 is 15 residues long. CDR3 DNA: TGTGCCAGCAGTTTAAGGGGGACAGGGTACGTCAGACAGTACTTC. Residues: CASSLRGTGYVRQYF.

The gene calls are TRBV7-2 and TRBJ2-1; TRBD2 matches 7 bases. The junction had 2 bases not matched to a gene; V was cut back by 0 bases and J by 9 bases. The V gene's germline CDR1 is SGHTA and CDR2 FQGNSA. The CDR3 loop spans 13 amino acids. CDR3 DNA: TGTGCCAGCAGCTTAGCTCGGGAGGCTGAGCAGTTCTTC. Residues: CASSLAREAEQFF.

The chain couples TRBV30 to TRBJ1-1; no definite D call. V was clipped by 2 bases and J by 6 bases, with 4 bases between them. This CDR3 is 10 amino acids long. Germline V lookup: CDR1 GTSNPN, CDR2 SVGIG (reference sequence). CDR3 in amino acids: CAWSTSEAFF. The CDR3 region has the DNA TGTGCCTGGAGTACTTCTGAAGCTTTCTTT.

The V and J genes are TRBV13 and TRBJ2-5; D possibly corresponds to TRBD2 (6 bases). The CDR3 spans 14 residues. Germline V gives CDR1 PRHDT, CDR2 FYEKMQ (reference sequence). The ends were cut back, 5 bases at V and 1 base at J, with 11 bases in the middle. For the CDR3, the DNA is TGTGCCAGCAGCGTCAGGGAGGTCCAAGAGACCCAGTACTTC. It yields the protein CASSVREVQETQYF. The full variable domain, with the rest looked up from reference TRBV13 and TRBJ2-5, is AAGVIQSPRHLIKEKRETATLKCYPIPRHDTVYWYQQGPGQDPQFLISFYEKMQSDKGSIPDRFSAQQFSDYHSELNMSSLELGDSALYFCASSVREVQETQYFGPGTRLLVL.

The chain is built from TRBV27 and TRBJ1-4; weak D call: TRBD1 (6 bases). Between the trimmed V and J ends, which lost 5 bases and 0 bases, there was a span of 13 bases. Per germline, CDR1 MNHEY and CDR2 SMNVEV (reference sequence). This CDR3 contains 16 residues. The CDR3 is CASSLGQLTTNEKLFF. The CDR3 region has the DNA TGTGCCAGCAGTCTCGGACAGCTGACAACTAATGAAAAACTGTTTTTT.

This chain links TRBV27 with TRBJ2-1; D gene uncertain. Germline V lookup: CDR1 MNHEY, CDR2 SMNVEV (reference sequence). The CDR3 is 12 residues long. V lost 5 bases and J lost 8, with 10 bases in between. The CDR3 loop is CASSISSDEQFF. The DNA of the CDR3 is TGTGCCAGCAGTATTTCGAGCGATGAGCAGTTCTTC.

This clone was found once. This chain links TRBV18 with TRBJ1-3; TRBD1 matches 12 bases. The CDR3 loop spans 16 amino acids. CDR1 is KGHSH, CDR2 LQKENI, per germline. V trimming: 3 bases; J trimming: 3 bases; junction bases outside the gene matches: 3. In nucleotides, the CDR3 is TGTGCCAGCTCACCTCGGGACAGGGGGCATGGAAACACCATATATTTT. Amino acid sequence: CASSPRDRGHGNTIYF.

The V and J genes are TRBV5-1 and TRBJ2-3, with TRBD2 identical over 16 bases. This CDR3 contains 18 residues. CDR1 and CDR2 from the germline V gene are SGHRS and YFSETQ. With V trimmed by 0 bases and J by 5 bases, 6 bases remained unmatched. The CDR3 bases are TGCGCCAGCAGCTTGGCCGGGACTAGCGGGAGGGCCAGAGATACGCAGTATTTT. It encodes CASSLAGTSGRARDTQYF.

This clone was seen only a few times. The chain is built from TRBV7-2 and TRBJ2-3; D gene ambiguous. This CDR3 contains 14 residues. Germline V gene lookup returns CDR1 SGHTA and CDR2 FQGNSA. V was trimmed by 5 bases and J by 4 bases, leaving 13 bases between them. For the CDR3, the DNA is TGTGCCAGCAGCACCTCCCTGGGCCCAGATACGCAGTATTTT. Residues: CASSTSLGPDTQYF.

The rearrangement joins TRBV28 to TRBJ1-4, with D hard to call. V was cut by 7 bases and J by 12 bases, with 15 bases left in between. Germline V gene lookup returns CDR1 MDHEN and CDR2 SYDVKM. CDR3 length: 12 residues. The CDR3 is CASTLGRSELFF. CDR3 DNA: TGTGCCAGCACCCTAGGCCGGTCTGAACTGTTTTTT.

This chain uses TRBV7-9 with TRBJ1-1; D is unresolved. Per the germline V gene, CDR1 is SEHNR and CDR2 is FQNEAQ (reference sequence). Trimming removed 3 bases at V and 3 bases at J, with 8 bases between. The CDR3 loop spans 13 amino acids. CDR3 region: CASSLGGDTEAFF. The CDR3 nucleotides are TGTGCCAGCAGCTTGGGCGGGGACACTGAAGCTTTCTTT.

The chain couples TRBV18 to TRBJ2-7, with a possible D match to TRBD2 (6 bases). Germline assignment: CDR1 KGHSH and CDR2 LQKENI. The length of the CDR3 is 17 residues. The V and J ends lost 4 bases and 2 bases respectively, with 21 bases between them. In nucleotides, the CDR3 is TGTGCCAGCTCACTTAGTGGACCTGGCGGGATCCCCTACGAGCAGTACTTC. Its translation: CASSLSGPGGIPYEQYF.